Each of the 9 T cell receptor beta chains below was sequenced from the same sample in a study of T-cell memory formation after mild COVID-19. TCRdb called the 5' RACE reads again in MiXCR, with one record for every CDR3 protein. The data contain about 110,000 distinct CDR3 sequences, about a sixth of them singletons. Sequenced sample: PBMCs or a T cell subset sorted from them (not recorded which). These TCRs come from a young man who had mild COVID-19 (a few samples of this study predate the infection). Cell type and time point are not known.

The rearrangement links TRBV4-2 to TRBJ1-1, with D maybe TRBD1 (5 bases). With 4 bases removed from V and 5 bases from J, the gap between germline ends came to 14 bases. Germline assignment: CDR1 LGHNA and CDR2 YNFKEQ. CDR3 size: 14 residues. CDR3 sequence (DNA): TGTGCCAGCAGCCTAGATCAGGGAAGGACTGAAGCTTTCTTT. Protein product: CASSLDQGRTEAFF.

This chain links TRBV13 with TRBJ2-1, with TRBD2 matching over 8 bases. Germline CDR1 and CDR2: PRHDT and FYEKMQ (reference sequence). Trimming at V came to 3 bases and at J to 8 bases, leaving 6 bases not matched to a gene. The CDR3 contains 14 residues. DNA for the CDR3: TGTGCCAGCAGCTTGTCGGGGGGGCGTTATGAGCAGTTCTTC. Translation: CASSLSGGRYEQFF.

This clonotype was seen a few times. The chain joins TRBV12-3 or TRBV12-4 to TRBJ2-1, with D maybe TRBD1 (5 bases). This CDR3 is built from 13 residues. The V and J ends lost 5 bases and 6 bases respectively, with 11 bases between them. The CDR3 region has the DNA TGTGCCAGCAGTCCGCGACAGATCAATGAGCAGTTCTTC. The encoded protein is CASSPRQINEQFF.

V and J are TRBV2 and TRBJ2-7; D gene uncertain. The germline gives CDR1 SNHLY, CDR2 FYNNEI. Trimming stripped 6 bases from V and 1 base from J, with 13 bases between. The CDR3 covers 14 residues. This chain's CDR3 is CASRLDTFSYEQYV. In DNA, the CDR3 is TGTGCCAGCAGGCTCGACACTTTTTCCTACGAGCAGTACGTC.

The genes are TRBV9 and TRBJ2-7; D may be TRBD2 (6 bases). There are 15 residues in the CDR3. Germline assignment: CDR1 SGDLS and CDR2 YYNGEE. V lost 0 bases and J lost 0, with 10 bases in between. The CDR3 spells CASSVALADSYEQYF. The CDR3 region has the DNA TGTGCCAGCAGCGTAGCACTAGCCGACTCCTACGAGCAGTACTTC.

This clonotype has only a few counts. The chain couples TRBV12-3 or TRBV12-4 to TRBJ2-2; TRBD1 matches 11 bases. The CDR3 totals 16 residues. The V and J ends lost 5 bases and 4 bases, in that order; junction bases with no gene match: 6. The CDR3 coding sequence is TGTGCCAGCAGTCCAACCGGGACAGGGGGCACCGGGGAGCTGTTTTTT. Translating gives CASSPTGTGGTGELFF.

Regarding this clonotype: Without the conserved terminal phenylalanine or tryptophan, this CDR3 likely stems from a read error. The chain uses TRBV11-2 and TRBJ1-2; D gene ambiguous. Per the germline V gene, CDR1 is SGHAT and CDR2 is FQNNGV. The CDR3 consists of 12 residues. Trimming took 7 bases from V and 8 from J, leaving 14 bases between them. The CDR3 spells CASTTYRSGYTL. CDR3 sequence (DNA): TGTGCCAGCACGACATATAGGAGCGGCTACACCTTA.

In this sample, this clonotype turned up many times. This chain links TRBV6-1 with TRBJ2-3, with D possibly called TRBD1 or TRBD2 (6 bases each). The CDR3 runs 14 residues. The germline V and J ends were trimmed by 6 bases and 3 bases, with 13 bases remaining between them. CDR1 MNHNS and CDR2 SASEGT come from the germline V gene. The CDR3: CASRYGGTTDTQYF. CDR3 DNA sequence: TGTGCCAGCAGATACGGGGGCACGACAGATACGCAGTATTTT.

The chain has TRBV12-3 or TRBV12-4 and TRBJ2-2, with D possibly being TRBD1 (6 bases). With 6 bases removed from V and 7 bases from J, the gap between germline ends came to 18 bases. The CDR3 sequence is 15 residues long. The CDR3 nucleotides read TGTGCCAGCAGGGTCCGGGACAAGGCCTACGGGGAGCTGTTTTTT. Its translation is CASRVRDKAYGELFF.